These 14 T cell receptor beta chains share one sample of origin, sequenced in a study of Ad26.COV2.S vaccination and SARS-CoV-2 variants (dated by TCRdb to the early 2020s). Read against the paper, the sample's treatment or condition label means: some 20 received Ad26.COV2.S at low or high dose, single or two shots; 5 received placebo; per-sample allocation not given. Repertoires of vaccine and placebo recipients were sequenced from samples taken on day 63 after the first injection. The library was made by the immunoSEQ multiplex PCR assay. Entries here come from immuneACCESS through TCRdb and include only in-frame sequences with V and J called. Some clones fail to appear in such tables; in the studies checked, an unresolved V gene covers under half of the shortfall, and the cause of the remainder is unknown. This sample gives some 240,000 clones in total; roughly 85% of them show up just once. The biggest ten clones account for less than 3.5% of the sample.

Specimen: peripheral blood, collected in a trial of Ad26.COV2.S vaccine versus placebo. These TCRs come from a person aged 18-65 years who received the Ad26.COV2.S COVID-19 vaccine or a placebo.

This clone came up a few times. The chain recombines TRBV6-1 with TRBJ1-2; 8 bases align to TRBD1. Trimming removed 2 bases from V and 2 bases from J; junction bases left unmatched: 7. This CDR3 comprises 16 residues. CDR1 and CDR2 from the germline V gene are MNHNS and SASEGT. For the CDR3, the DNA is TGTGCCAGCAGTGAAAGGTTAGGGACAGGAAACTATGGCTACACCTTC. This gives the protein CASSERLGTGNYGYTF.

This rearrangement joins TRBV6-2 or TRBV6-3 to TRBJ1-2; D remains unclear. Looked up from germline, CDR1 is MNHEY and CDR2 is SVGEGT. This CDR3 spans 17 amino acids. The germline V and J ends were trimmed by 6 bases and 9 bases, with 29 bases remaining between them. The CDR3 sequence: CASSQSTGGRIPYRYTF. The CDR3 DNA reads TGTGCCAGCAGCCAGAGTACCGGCGGGCGGATTCCCTACCGCTACACCTTC.

The rearrangement joins TRBV29-1 to TRBJ1-4, with no clear D. V was cut by 5 bases and J by 11 bases, with 12 bases left in between. Germline lookup yields CDR1 SQVTM and CDR2 ANQGSEA. The CDR3 sequence is 11 residues long. CDR3 amino acids: CSVLKEWKLFF. CDR3 DNA sequence: TGCAGCGTTCTTAAGGAGTGGAAACTGTTTTTT.

This chain connects TRBV4-2 to TRBJ2-7, with D uncertain. V lost 4 bases and J lost 2, with 9 bases in between. Germline-derived CDR1 and CDR2 are LGHNA and YNFKEQ. The CDR3 consists of 13 residues. CDR3 sequence (DNA): TGTGCCAGCAGCCTCGACGTGGCCTACGAGCAGTACTTC. Translating it yields CASSLDVAYEQYF.

The chain joins TRBV10-3 to TRBJ2-7, with D possibly matching TRBD1 (6 bases). V lost 2 bases and J lost 5, with 10 bases in between. CDR1 ENHRY and CDR2 SYGVKD come from the germline V gene. The CDR3 length is 13 residues. For the CDR3, the DNA is TGTGCCATCAGTGAGCCTACAGGGAACGAGCAGTACTTC. Protein sequence: CAISEPTGNEQYF.

This sequence joins TRBV24-1 and TRBJ2-1; 8 bases are a match to TRBD2. This CDR3 is built from 15 residues. CDR1 is KGHDR, CDR2 SFDVKD, per germline. With 5 bases clipped from V and 10 bases from J, the junction kept 12 bases outside the gene matches. The CDR3 coding sequence is TGTGCCACCAGTGTACAAATCCCGGCGGGGGGAGAGCAGTTCTTC. Encoded protein: CATSVQIPAGGEQFF.

V is TRBV9 and J is TRBJ1-2; 8 positions match TRBD1. The CDR3 has 15 amino acids. Looked up from germline, CDR1 is SGDLS and CDR2 is YYNGEE. V dropped 5 bases and J dropped 3; count of bases not matched to a gene: 9. The CDR3 loop is CASSGAGGADYGYTF. In nucleotides, the CDR3 is TGTGCCAGCAGTGGAGCAGGGGGCGCTGACTATGGCTACACCTTC.

The chain recombines TRBV5-6 with TRBJ1-2; the D gene is possibly TRBD1 (5 bases). Deletions cut 1 base from V and 8 bases from J, with 12 bases between. This CDR3 is 13 amino acids long. Germline V lookup: CDR1 SGHDT, CDR2 YYEEEE. CDR3 protein: CASSLFSGNGYTF. CDR3 coding DNA: TGTGCCAGCAGCTTGTTTTCAGGGAACGGCTACACCTTC.

The chain is built from TRBV24-1 and TRBJ2-2; the D call may be TRBD1 or TRBD2 (6 bases each). V was clipped by 4 bases and J by 5 bases, with 16 bases between them. CDR1 is KGHDR, CDR2 SFDVKD, per germline. The CDR3 is 16 amino acids. In DNA, the CDR3 is TGTGCCACCAGTGACCCCCTCGGGGGCCGGACCGGGGAGCTGTTTTTT. Protein product: CATSDPLGGRTGELFF.

The sample holds one count of this clone. This chain links TRBV19 with TRBJ1-4, with D possibly matching TRBD1 (6 bases). This CDR3 is built from 19 residues. Looked up from germline, CDR1 is LNHDA and CDR2 is SQIVND (reference sequence). The V end was cut by 4 bases, the J end by 0 bases, with 21 bases between. The CDR3 region is CASSTSFGGARATNEKLFF. The CDR3 region has the DNA TGTGCCAGTAGTACCTCCTTCGGGGGGGCCAGGGCAACTAATGAAAAACTGTTTTTT.

The chain links TRBV14 to TRBJ1-2; the D gene is possibly TRBD1 (6 bases). Germline V gene lookup returns CDR1 SGHDN and CDR2 FVKESK. The CDR3 spans 15 residues. Trimming stripped 0 bases from V and 4 bases from J, with 12 bases between. The CDR3 nucleotides are TGTGCCAGCAGCCAAGACAGGACAGCACTCTATGGCTACACCTTC. The encoded protein is CASSQDRTALYGYTF.

The V call is TRBV5-6, the J call TRBJ1-5; tentatively, D is TRBD1 (5 bases). The germline CDR1 and CDR2 sequences are SGHDT and YYEEEE. The CDR3 contains 13 residues. The ends were cut back, 4 bases at V and 6 bases at J, with 11 bases in the middle. The CDR3 nucleotides read TGTGCCAGCAGCGGGGGGGGTTTTCAGCCCCAGCATTTT. Its protein product is CASSGGGFQPQHF.

There are a few counts of this clone. The chain has TRBV4-1 and TRBJ1-5; no definite D call. CDR1 is MGHRA and CDR2 is YSYEKL in the germline V gene. V lost 0 bases and J 1 base, leaving 7 bases between the germline ends. The CDR3 loop spans 15 amino acids. Here the CDR3 reads CASSQDITSNQPQHF. CDR3 in DNA: TGCGCCAGCAGCCAAGATATAACGAGCAATCAGCCCCAGCATTTT.

This chain connects TRBV11-2 to TRBJ2-5, with TRBD2 matching over 11 bases. The CDR3 loop spans 16 amino acids. Germline CDR1 reads SGHAT; CDR2 reads FQNNGV. V was pared by 5 bases and J by 0 bases, with 5 bases of the junction left unmatched. CDR3 nucleotide sequence: TGTGCCAGCAGCCCGGGACTAGCGGCCCACCAAGAGACCCAGTACTTC. As protein: CASSPGLAAHQETQYF.